This is a list of T cell receptor beta chains from one sample in a study of tumour-infiltrating T cells in Burkitt lymphoma. Assay used: immunoSEQ multiplex PCR; TCRdb lists only in-frame clones, some missing. The table lists about 46,000 clones, 31% of them singletons, with about 3% in the top ten. The sequencing input was tumor tissue. The source of these receptors is a human donor with Burkitt lymphoma. CDR3s include the opening cysteine and the closing phenylalanine or tryptophan. D genes are given only for firm matches. A row's size may be missing; if present it is once, few, many or a size class.

>once|TRBJ1-2|TRBV11-2|.
TGTGCCAGCAGCTTAGTTGGGGGTAGAGGCTATGGCTACACCTTC
CASSLVGGRGYGYTF
>.|TRBJ1-2|TRBV7-2|TRBD1
TGTGCCAGCAGCCCCGGGACAGAGGGGGCCTATGGCTACACCTTC
CASSPGTEGAYGYTF
>.|TRBJ1-4|TRBV2|.
TGTGCCAGCGCTCTTGACACTCCTAAGGGTAATGAAAAACTGTTTTTT
CASALDTPKGNEKLFF
>.|TRBJ1-2|TRBV2|TRBD1
TGTGCCAGCAGGATCCCAAGGGGGCAGATTGGCTACACCTTC
CASRIPRGQIGYTF
>.|TRBJ1-1|TRBV7-2|.
TGTGCCAGCAGCTTAAGACTTATGAACACTGAAGCTTTCTTT
CASSLRLMNTEAFF
>few|TRBJ1-5|TRBV5-1|.
TGCGCCAGCAGCTTGGGGGAGGCCAATCAGCCCCAGCATTTT
CASSLGEANQPQHF
>once|TRBJ2-3|TRBV7-2|TRBD2
TGTGCCAGCAGCTTGACCATAGCGGGGGGTGGGGTAGATACGCAGTATTTT
CASSLTIAGGGVDTQYF
>few|TRBJ1-5|TRBV5-1|.
TGCGCCAGCAGCTTGGGTCCGGGATGGACGAATCAGCCCCAGCATTTT
CASSLGPGWTNQPQHF
>.|TRBJ2-1|TRBV5-4|TRBD1
TGTGCCAGCAGCGGTGCCGGGACAGGCTACAATGAGCAGTTCTTC
CASSGAGTGYNEQFF
>few|TRBJ1-5|TRBV2|.
TGTGCCAGCAGTACAGGGAAAAATCAGCCCCAGCATTTT
CASSTGKNQPQHF
>.|TRBJ2-1|TRBV19|TRBD2
TGTGCCAGTAGTTCCATCGGGGGGGATGAGCAGTTCTTC
CASSSIGGDEQFF
>few|TRBJ1-1|TRBV21-1|.
TGTGCCCCGCGGGACACTGAAGCTTTCTTT
CAPRDTEAFF
>.|TRBJ2-5|TRBV5-5|.
TGTGCCAGCAGCATCAGCATCACCCAAGAGACCCAGTACTTC
CASSISITQETQYF
>few|TRBJ2-5|TRBV4-2|.
TGTGCCAGCAGCCAAGCGGGACACGAAGAGACCCAGTACTTC
CASSQAGHEETQYF
>.|TRBJ2-2|TRBV5-1|.
TGCGCCAGCAGACTTATTAGGGGCACCGGGGAGCTGTTTTTT
CASRLIRGTGELFF
>few|TRBJ2-7|TRBV7-8|TRBD1
TGTGCCAGCAGCATTGGACAGGGCTACGAGCAGTACTTC
CASSIGQGYEQYF
>.|TRBJ1-5|TRBV19|.
TGTGCCAGTAGTCGGCAGGGAGATCAGCCCCAGCATTTT
CASSRQGDQPQHF
>.|TRBJ2-5|TRBV5-6|.
TGTGCCAGCAGCTCCGCCCGGGGGTCGGAGACCCAGTACTTC
CASSSARGSETQYF
>few|TRBJ1-1|TRBV5-4|.
TGTGCCAGCAGCTCGACGGCACATAACACTGAAGCTTTCTTT
CASSSTAHNTEAFF
>few|TRBJ1-1|TRBV2|.
TGTGCCAGCAGAGACAGATTGAACACTGAAGCTTTCTTT
CASRDRLNTEAFF
>.|TRBJ1-3|TRBV2|.
TGTGCCAGCAGGGTCAGGCCCCACTCTGGAAACACCATATATTTT
CASRVRPHSGNTIYF
>.|TRBJ1-1|TRBV6-1|.
TGTGCCAGCAGGCTCGGACTCAACACTGAAGCTTTCTTT
CASRLGLNTEAFF
>.|TRBJ1-2|TRBV18|.
TGTGCCAGCTCACCCCCAGAGTCACCTAACTATGGCTACACCTTC
CASSPPESPNYGYTF
>few|TRBJ2-2|TRBV7-2|TRBD2
TGTGCCAGCAGCTTAGTCTGGGCGGGGGGGACTATCACCGGGGAGCTGTTTTTT
CASSLVWAGGTITGELFF
>.|TRBJ2-2|TRBV10-3|.
TGTGCCATGACCAGCGACCGTGGCACCGGGGAGCTGTTTTTT
CAMTSDRGTGELFF
>.|TRBJ1-2|TRBV7-2|.
TGTGCCAGCAGCTCCGAGAGGATTACAGGCTATGGCTACACCTTC
CASSSERITGYGYTF
>.|TRBJ1-6|TRBV4-3|TRBD1
TGCGCCAGCAGCCCGGGGACAGACCATAATTCACCCCTCCACTTT
CASSPGTDHNSPLHF
>.|TRBJ2-1|TRBV5-1|TRBD2
TGTGCTAGCAGCTTGTCGGGGGGGCGGTACAATGAGCAGTTCTTC
CASSLSGGRYNEQFF
>.|TRBJ1-3|TRBV7-2|TRBD1
TGTGCCAGCAGCCACCGGGACAGAAACACCAGATATTTT
CASSHRDRNTRYF
>few|TRBJ1-3|TRBV4-3|.
TGCGCCAGCAGCCTTGATTCCGGGGGCACTGGAAACACCATATATTTT
CASSLDSGGTGNTIYF
>.|TRBJ1-1|TRBV2|TRBD1
TGTGCCAGCAGGGCAGAACAGGGGGTCAGGGCTGAAGCTTTCTTT
CASRAEQGVRAEAFF
>few|TRBJ2-3|TRBV28|.
TGTGCCAGCAGTTTTAGCACAGATACGCAGTATTTT
CASSFSTDTQYF
>.|TRBJ1-3|TRBV4-2|.
TGTGCCAGCAGCCAAGATGTGGCAGGGGGAAACACCATATATTTT
CASSQDVAGGNTIYF
>.|TRBJ1-5|TRBV19|.
TGTGCCAGTAGTCCCTACGGGACCTTTAGGCCCCAGCATTTT
CASSPYGTFRPQHF
>few|TRBJ1-5|TRBV30|.
TGTGCCTGGAGTCCGGGCAGGGGACATCAGCCCCAGCATTTT
CAWSPGRGHQPQHF
>.|TRBJ1-2|TRBV19|TRBD1
TGTGCCAGTAGTGGACAGACAGGGAAGAGCTACACCTTC
CASSGQTGKSYTF
>few|TRBJ1-4|TRBV5-1|TRBD1
TGCGCCAGCAGCCTACAGGGGACTAATGAAAAACTGTTTTTT
CASSLQGTNEKLFF
>few|TRBJ2-7|TRBV5-1|TRBD2
TGCGCCAGCAGCTTGGGGATGGCGGGGGGGCCTGGCGAGCAGTACTTC
CASSLGMAGGPGEQYF
>.|TRBJ2-6|TRBV6-5|.
TGTGCCAGCAGTCCTGGACAGTCTGGGGCCAACGTCCTGACTTTC
CASSPGQSGANVLTF
>.|TRBJ2-2|TRBV6-1|.
TGTGCCAGCAGGGGGGACTTGCAGAACACCGGGGAGCTGTTTTTT
CASRGDLQNTGELFF
>few|TRBJ2-3|TRBV20-1|.
TGCAGTGCTAGAGCAGGGTATACGCAGTATTTT
CSARAGYTQYF
>few|TRBJ1-2|TRBV2|TRBD1
TGTGCCAGCACCAGGACAGGCTACTATGGCTACACCTTC
CASTRTGYYGYTF
>.|TRBJ2-2|TRBV4-2|.
TGTGCCAGCAGCCTTGGTGGGACCGGGGAGCTGTTTTTT
CASSLGGTGELFF
>few|TRBJ2-3|TRBV9|.
TGTGCCAGCAGCGTAGAGCTCTCCCCGGGCGATACGCAGTATTTT
CASSVELSPGDTQYF
>.|TRBJ2-2|TRBV5-1|TRBD1
TGCGCCAGCAGCTTTACAGGGGGCGCTAACACCGGGGAGCTGTTTTTT
CASSFTGGANTGELFF
>.|TRBJ1-3|TRBV29-1|.
TGCAGCGTTGAAAGTGGCAGTATTGGAAACACCATATATTTT
CSVESGSIGNTIYF
>.|TRBJ2-4|TRBV18|TRBD2
TGTGCCAGCTCACCATTCCTAGCGGGGGAGATTTGGAAAAACATTCAGTACTTC
CASSPFLAGEIWKNIQYF
>once|TRBJ1-4|TRBV11-2|.
TGTGCCAGCAGCTTAGAGGGCAGCCTCGCTGAAAAACTGTTTTTT
CASSLEGSLAEKLFF
>few|TRBJ1-6|TRBV4-3|.
TGCGCCAGCAGCCAAGATAACAGGCCGGATCTACCCCTCCACTTT
CASSQDNRPDLPLHF
>.|TRBJ1-6|TRBV6-1|.
TGTGCCAGCAGGGGGGAGGGGCCCCTCCACTTT
CASRGEGPLHF
>few|TRBJ2-5|TRBV9|.
TGTGCCAGCAGCGTAGGGGGGGGGCCCCAAGAGACCCAGTACTTC
CASSVGGGPQETQYF
>.|TRBJ1-2|TRBV5-6|TRBD1
TGTGCCAGCAGCTTGGTAGGTCGGGACAGGGGCTATGGCTACACCTTC
CASSLVGRDRGYGYTF
>.|TRBJ1-1|TRBV4-1|.
TGCGCCAGCAGCCAAGGCCCCCGAGATGAAGCTTTCTTT
CASSQGPRDEAFF
>.|TRBJ2-7|TRBV4-1|.
TGCGCCAGCAGCCAAGACCCCGGGGGATCCTACGAGCAGTACTTC
CASSQDPGGSYEQYF
>.|TRBJ1-5|TRBV10-3|.
TGTGCCATCAGGGGGGATAGGGATCAGCCCCAGCATTTT
CAIRGDRDQPQHF